This T cell receptor (beta chain) emerged from a study of T cell repertoires in ileal Crohn's disease. Profiling relied on immunoSEQ multiplex PCR, and the TCRdb table lists in-frame clones only, not all of them. The table lists more than 60,000 clones, about 89% of them singletons. In the case of this clone: Its antigen is not identified.

Documented time point: neoterminal ileum biopsy at postoperative endoscopy, about 6 months after surgery. This CDR3 is built from 18 residues. Per the germline V gene, CDR1 is MDHEN and CDR2 is SYDVKM. The V and J ends lost 2 bases and 0 bases, in that order; junction bases with no gene match: 6. General study points: Sorted CD8 T cells held more high-frequency clones than CD4. Clonal expansions were more frequent in active smokers than non-smokers at surgery.

Sequencing was done on a sample of ileal tissue. The clonotype comes from an adult with Crohn's disease. V usage is TRBV28 and J usage is TRBJ1-6, with 8 bases fitting TRBD1. The CDR3 reads CASSLNRQGSSYNSPLHF. As DNA, the CDR3 is TGTGCCAGCAGTTTAAATCGACAGGGGAGCTCCTATAATTCACCCCTCCACTTT.